What follows are 20 T cell receptor beta chains derived from one specimen sequenced in a study of CD8+CD57+ T cells in acquired aplastic anemia. According to the study, genomic DNA was the template for TCR beta VDJ and CDR3 profiling. TCRdb used MiXCR to reprocess the reads, holding one entry per CDR3 protein. The sample includes about 150,000 distinct CDR3 sequences, more than 40% seen only once; the top ten take roughly 29%. Sequencing involved patients with CD8+CD57+ cell expansion previously shown by flow cytometry. The sample was sorted CD4+, CD8+, or CD8+CD57+ T cells (not recorded which) from PBMCs. The receptors were gathered from a human donor with aplastic anemia.

The chain carries TRBV5-1 and TRBJ1-6; the match to TRBD1 covers 8 bases. Trimming at V came to 1 base and at J to 14 bases, leaving 11 bases not matched to a gene. CDR3 length equals 15 residues. Germline values: CDR1 SGHRS, CDR2 YFSETQ. The CDR3 sequence is CASSLTGQDLRALHF. In DNA, the CDR3 is TGCGCCAGCAGCTTGACGGGACAGGACCTTAGGGCCCTCCACTTT.

The chain is built from TRBV12-3 or TRBV12-4 and TRBJ1-5; D gene unclear. The V end was cut by 7 bases, the J end by 4 bases, with 17 bases between. The CDR3 is made up of 15 amino acids. CDR3 protein: CASNSLSDLNQPQHF. CDR3 DNA: TGTGCCAGCAACAGCCTAAGCGATTTGAATCAGCCCCAGCATTTT.

The V and J genes are TRBV6-4 and TRBJ1-5; the D is unclear. The CDR3 is 13 amino acids. Germline lookup yields CDR1 MRHNA and CDR2 SNTAGT. V shed 6 bases and J shed 2 bases, with 8 bases lying between them. The CDR3 DNA is TGTGCCAGCAGCGCGGACGGCAATCAGCCCCAGCATTTT. Residues: CASSADGNQPQHF.

About this clonotype itself: Its ends do not fully match the called genes, so a read error is possible. The gene calls are TRBV7-7 and TRBJ2-2, with TRBD2 identical over 10 bases. CDR1 is SSHAT, CDR2 FNYEAQ, per germline (reference sequence). The CDR3 loop spans 15 amino acids. This CDR3 reads CASSALAGADGELFF. The CDR3 region has the DNA TGTGCTAGCAGCGCCCTAGCGGGAGCGGACGGGGAGCTGTTTTTT.

This clonotype came up many times. The V and J genes are TRBV7-9 and TRBJ2-2; unclear D gene. The CDR3 spans 13 residues. V was cut by 1 base and J by 3 bases, with 3 bases left in between. Germline V lookup: CDR1 SEHNR, CDR2 FQNEAQ (reference sequence). The CDR3 DNA sequence: TGTGCCAGCAGCTTAGTTTACACCGGGGAGCTGTTTTTT. Its translation: CASSLVYTGELFF.

This clonotype was counted ten times or more. The genes are TRBV19 and TRBJ1-4; D is undetermined. With 3 bases removed from V and 3 bases from J, the gap between germline ends came to 8 bases. This CDR3 has 14 residues. Per the germline V gene, CDR1 is LNHDA and CDR2 is SQIVND (reference sequence). The CDR3 here is CASSIWGANEKLFF. The CDR3 region has the DNA TGTGCCAGTAGTATCTGGGGAGCTAATGAAAAACTGTTTTTT.

CDR3 nucleotides: TGTGCCAGCAGTTTAGCTCGGGACAGGTTCAATCAGCCCCAGCATTTT. Protein: CASSLARDRFNQPQHF. V usage is TRBV12-3 or TRBV12-4 and J usage is TRBJ1-5; 8 bases line up with TRBD1. The CDR3 contains 16 residues. J lost 3 bases, V lost 0 bases, and 4 bases had no gene match.

Details on this clonotype: This could be a read error, since a much larger clone is one nucleotide away. V and J are TRBV12-3 or TRBV12-4 and TRBJ2-1; the match to TRBD2 covers 8 bases. The CDR3 contains 14 residues. The J segment lost 5 bases and the V segment lost 5 bases, leaving 5 bases of the junction unmatched. The CDR3 region is CASSISGTHNEQFF. The CDR3 DNA follows: TGTGCCAGCAGTATTAGCGGGACCCACAATGAGCAGTTCTTC.

In its sample, this clonotype was seen once. It may be a read error: a sequence one base away is much more abundant. The rearrangement links TRBV6-2 or TRBV6-3 to TRBJ1-2, with D unclear. V dropped 0 bases and J dropped 8 bases, with 13 bases sitting between them. The length of the CDR3 is 14 residues. Germline V lookup: CDR1 MNHEY, CDR2 SVGEGT. Here the CDR3 reads CASSYSSEMGGYTF. DNA of the CDR3: TGTGCCAGCAGTTACTCCAGTGAAATGGGCGGCTACACCTTC.

J is TRBJ2-7 and V is TRBV20-1, with 7 bases lining up with TRBD1. CDR1 is DFQATT, CDR2 SNEGSKA, per germline (reference sequence). The length of the CDR3 is 16 residues. J was trimmed by 0 bases and V by 2 bases; bases with no gene match: 10. In nucleotides, the CDR3 is TGCAGTGCTAGAAATATAGGGACAGAAAGCTCCTACGAGCAGTACTTC. It encodes CSARNIGTESSYEQYF.

This clonotype was observed many times. The chain joins TRBV9 to TRBJ2-1; 7 bases match TRBD1. The CDR3 consists of 16 residues. Unmatched junction bases numbered 10, after V lost 3 bases and J lost 4 bases. Germline V gene data show CDR1 as SGDLS and CDR2 as YYNGEE. In DNA, the CDR3 is TGTGCCAGCAGCGGGGTATACGGGACAGTTTACAATGAGCAGTTCTTC. Amino acid sequence: CASSGVYGTVYNEQFF.

The chain couples TRBV20-1 to TRBJ1-1; D is unresolved. This CDR3 comprises 11 residues. CDR1 is DFQATT and CDR2 is SNEGSKA in the germline V gene (reference sequence). V was cut by 6 bases and J by 4 bases, with 9 bases left in between. CDR3 nucleotide sequence: TGCAGTGCCCTCGCCGGCACTGAAGCTTTCTTT. Its translation is CSALAGTEAFF.

This clonotype has at least ten counts. V is TRBV11-1 and J is TRBJ1-3, with D unresolved. The V and J ends lost 4 bases and 0 bases respectively, with 25 bases between them. This CDR3 contains 20 residues. Germline V lookup: CDR1 SGHAT, CDR2 FQDESV (reference sequence). This CDR3 is CASSSFPGISITPSGNTIYF. DNA of the CDR3: TGTGCCAGCAGCTCGTTTCCCGGCATTTCGATAACCCCCTCTGGAAACACCATATATTTT.

The chain is built from TRBV7-9 and TRBJ2-7; TRBD1 aligns across 7 bases. The CDR3 length is 14 residues. J lost 7 bases, V lost 4 bases, and 10 bases had no gene match. Germline CDR1 is SEHNR and CDR2 is FQNEAQ (reference sequence). Here the CDR3 DNA reads TGTGCCAGCAGCTCCTCTGACAGGGAGCGGGAGCAGTACTTC. Translated, it gives CASSSSDREREQYF.

In the case of this clonotype: This may be a read error: a much more frequent sequence differs by one nucleotide. The chain is built from TRBV14 and TRBJ2-5; D may be TRBD1 (5 bases). This CDR3 is 16 amino acids long. The germline CDR1 and CDR2 sequences are SGHDN and FVKESK. V lost 0 bases, J lost 3 bases, and 14 bases lay in between. The CDR3 DNA follows: TGTGCCAGCAGCCAAGAAGGGGTCAGAGAAAAAGAGACCCAGTACTTC. Its translation: CASSQEGVREKETQYF.

CDR3 in DNA: TGTGCCACCAGTGATTCATCGTACACTGAAGCTTTCTTT. This codes for CATSDSSYTEAFF. This chain uses TRBV24-1 with TRBJ1-1; D gene uncertain. Between the trimmed V and J ends, which lost 2 bases and 3 bases, there was a span of 6 bases. The CDR3 extends over 13 amino acids. Germline CDR1 KGHDR, CDR2 SFDVKD.

This clonotype was counted ten times or more. The chain carries TRBV7-9 and TRBJ1-1; TRBD1 might be the D (5 bases). With 3 bases removed from V and 4 bases from J, the gap between germline ends came to 12 bases. CDR1 SEHNR and CDR2 FQNEAQ come from the germline V gene (reference sequence). The CDR3 totals 14 residues. CDR3 loop: CASSFGEGFTEAFF. The CDR3 DNA is TGTGCCAGCAGCTTCGGTGAGGGGTTCACTGAAGCTTTCTTT.

The sample holds many counts of this clonotype. The chain couples TRBV5-6 to TRBJ2-7; TRBD1 aligns across 9 bases. Germline V gene data show CDR1 as SGHDT and CDR2 as YYEEEE. The length of the CDR3 is 15 residues. Trimming took 6 bases from V and 2 from J; bases not matched to a gene: 9. CDR3 residues: CASTPVGQGPYEQYF. The CDR3 DNA follows: TGTGCCAGCACCCCCGTGGGACAGGGCCCCTACGAGCAGTACTTC.

The J gene is TRBJ1-5, the V gene TRBV30; no clear D. Germline V lookup: CDR1 GTSNPN, CDR2 SVGIG (reference sequence). V lost 1 base and J lost 2, with 15 bases in between. The length of the CDR3 is 16 residues. The DNA of the CDR3 is TGTGCCTGGAGTGCTATGGGAATTGGGGGCAATCAGCCCCAGCATTTT. Residues: CAWSAMGIGGNQPQHF.

This clonotype was counted a few times. The CDR3 bases are TGTGCCAGCAGCTTGGGATCCACCTATGGCTACACCTTC. Residues: CASSLGSTYGYTF. The rearrangement uses TRBV5-8 and TRBJ1-2; D ambiguous. Germline V lookup: CDR1 SGHTS, CDR2 YDEGEE. Trimming cost V 0 bases and J 4 bases, with 7 bases left between them. This CDR3 comprises 13 residues. Complete variable domain (other parts from reference TRBV5-8 and TRBJ1-2): EAGVTQSPTHLIKTRGQQATLRCSPISGHTSVYWYQQALGLGLQFLLWYDEGEERNRGNFPPRFSGRQFPNYSSELNVNALELEDSALYLCASSLGSTYGYTFGSGTRLTVV.